This is a list of T cell receptor beta chains from one sample in a study of T cell repertoires in cytomegalovirus infection. No antigen has been assigned to these receptors. TCRdb analysed the reads with MiXCR anew, one entry per CDR3 protein. Of about 330,000 distinct CDR3 sequences in the sample, about 35% were seen once. Here the sequenced sample was cultured PBMCs, taken from culture after CMV antigen stimulation. Receptors originate from a human donor in good health (CMV status not recorded). Some clones in this sample may be carry-over from other donors' samples. Both conserved end residues are part of each CDR3. D genes are given only for firm matches. Only some rows state a clone size, as once, few, many or a class for expanded clones.

size,V,J,D,CDR3,DNA
few,TRBV4-3,TRBJ2-2,-,CASSQFLNTGELFF,TGCGCCAGCAGCCAATTTCTGAACACCGGGGAGCTGTTTTTT
once,TRBV5-3,TRBJ2-1,TRBD2,CASSTGLAGVEQFF,TGTGCCAGCAGCACCGGACTAGCGGGAGTGGAGCAGTTCTTC
-,TRBV5-1,TRBJ2-1,-,CASSAELRSSYNEQFF,TGCGCCAGCAGCGCCGAACTACGGAGCTCCTACAATGAGCAGTTCTTC
-,TRBV7-6,TRBJ2-3,TRBD2,CASSFQTSGRADTQYF,TGTGCCAGCAGCTTTCAAACTAGCGGTCGGGCAGATACGCAGTATTTT
-,TRBV10-3,TRBJ2-5,TRBD1,CAISTGVQETQYF,TGTGCCATCTCGACAGGGGTTCAAGAGACCCAGTACTTC
few,TRBV7-2,TRBJ1-2,-,CASSSYIANYGYTF,TGTGCCAGCAGCTCGTACATAGCTAACTATGGCTACACCTTC
few,TRBV7-3,TRBJ2-3,TRBD2,CASSPLGGVTDTQYF,TGTGCCAGCAGCCCCCTTGGGGGGGTCACAGATACGCAGTATTTT
few,TRBV6-2/TRBV6-3,TRBJ2-3,TRBD2,CASSPLAGGYRTQYF,TGTGCCAGCAGTCCCCTAGCGGGAGGATATCGTACGCAGTATTTT
-,TRBV7-2,TRBJ1-5,-,CASSFRQYNQPQHF,TGTGCCAGCAGCTTTCGACAGTACAATCAGCCCCAGCATTTT
-,TRBV7-2,TRBJ2-2,-,CASSLRRGVYGELFF,TGTGCCAGCAGCTTGCGTCGAGGGGTTTACGGGGAGCTGTTTTTT
few,TRBV4-1,TRBJ2-3,-,CASSQDWSEVSAGTDTQYF,TGCGCCAGCAGCCAAGATTGGTCAGAAGTTTCGGCCGGCACAGATACGCAGTATTTT
many,TRBV5-1,TRBJ2-1,TRBD2,CASRLAGGREQFF,TGCGCCAGCAGACTAGCGGGAGGACGTGAGCAGTTCTTC
-,TRBV7-6,TRBJ2-5,-,CASSLARAPQETQYF,TGTGCCAGCAGCTTAGCCAGGGCACCCCAAGAGACCCAGTACTTC
-,TRBV5-4,TRBJ2-5,-,CASSSGRGDQETQYF,TGTGCCAGCAGCTCCGGGCGAGGAGACCAAGAGACCCAGTACTTC
-,TRBV9,TRBJ1-2,TRBD1,CASSPGTGFVLYGYTF,TGTGCCAGCAGCCCCGGGACAGGCTTTGTACTCTATGGCTACACCTTC
-,TRBV4-1,TRBJ2-4,-,CASSPLLRPGAKNIQYF,TGCGCCAGCAGCCCCCTTCTCCGGCCGGGGGCCAAAAACATTCAGTACTTC
few,TRBV11-3,TRBJ1-2,-,CASSWGGGAEAYGYTF,TGTGCCAGCAGCTGGGGCGGGGGCGCTGAAGCCTATGGCTACACCTTC